The rows below give T cell receptor beta chains drawn from one sample of a study of shared clonotypes between healthy human individuals. Sequencing used immunoSEQ multiplex PCR; TCRdb keeps in-frame clones, though not all of them. This table holds nearly 750,000 clones, around 70% found once. The sample was memory CD4+ T cells sorted from blood. These receptors originate from a woman aged 25 to 45 in good health. Each CDR3 is given with its conserved first and last residue. A D gene is named only where the DNA matches it firmly. For some rows the clone size is stated as once, few or many, or as a class when expanded; others skip it.

J | size | D | V | DNA | CDR3
TRBJ1-5 | - | - | TRBV9 | TGTGCCAGCAGCGTAGGGATTGGGTGGAATCAGCCCCAGCATTTT | CASSVGIGWNQPQHF
TRBJ1-3 | - | - | TRBV5-5 | TGTGCCAGCAGCTTCTGGGGGGCTGGAAACACCATATATTTT | CASSFWGAGNTIYF
TRBJ2-2 | - | TRBD2 | TRBV29-1 | TGCAGCGTAGCGGGAGGGACGGGGGAGCTGTTTTTT | CSVAGGTGELFF
TRBJ2-2 | - | TRBD2 | TRBV11-2 | TGTGCCAGCAGCTTTCTAGCGGGACATAACACCGGGGAGCTGTTTTTT | CASSFLAGHNTGELFF
TRBJ2-2 | - | TRBD1 | TRBV19 | TGTGCCAGTAGTCAAGTGACAGGGGGCACCGGGGAGCTGTTTTTT | CASSQVTGGTGELFF
TRBJ2-5 | - | TRBD2 | TRBV28 | TGTGCCAGCAGAACCGTTGGAGGTAGCGGGATCCGTGAGACCCAGTACTTC | CASRTVGGSGIRETQYF
TRBJ2-1 | - | TRBD1 | TRBV19 | TGTGCCAGTAGTTTTCAACACGGGACAGGGGGCTACAATGAGCAGTTCTTC | CASSFQHGTGGYNEQFF
TRBJ2-7 | - | TRBD2 | TRBV27 | TGTGCCAGCAGGTCGGGAGGGACCCACGAGCAGTACTTC | CASRSGGTHEQYF
TRBJ2-7 | - | TRBD2 | TRBV7-2 | TGTGCCAGCAGCCAAAGCGGGATGAGCTCCTACGAGCAGTACTTC | CASSQSGMSSYEQYF
TRBJ2-7 | - | - | TRBV10-2 | TGCGCCAGCAGTGATCTAGCCGACAGCTCCTACGAGCAGTACTTC | CASSDLADSSYEQYF
TRBJ1-3 | - | TRBD1 | TRBV5-6 | TGTGCCAGCAGCAGTGGACAGGCGGACACCATATATTTT | CASSSGQADTIYF
TRBJ2-2 | - | - | TRBV5-1 | TGCGCCAGCAGGGTCGGGGTGCGCCACACCGGGGAGCTGTTTTTT | CASRVGVRHTGELFF
TRBJ1-5 | - | - | TRBV19 | TGTGCCAGTAGTATAGGGAAAAGATCCAATCAGCCCCAGCATTTT | CASSIGKRSNQPQHF
TRBJ1-4 | - | - | TRBV7-2 | TGTGCCAGCAGCCCGGCCGGGGAAAAACTGTTTTTT | CASSPAGEKLFF
TRBJ2-1 | - | TRBD2 | TRBV11-2 | TGTGCCAGCAGCTCGCTAGCGGGACGCTACAATGAGCAGTTCTTC | CASSSLAGRYNEQFF
TRBJ2-7 | - | TRBD1 | TRBV27 | TGTGCCAGCAGTCGCCCGGGACAGGGGTACGAGCAGTACTTC | CASSRPGQGYEQYF
TRBJ1-2 | - | - | TRBV15 | TGTGCCACCAGCAGAGATCGGGACACCCTATCCCGTTCTTATGGCTACACCTTC | CATSRDRDTLSRSYGYTF
TRBJ2-6 | once | TRBD2 | TRBV18 | TGTGCCAGCTCACCACCATACGGCGGGAGAGCCGTCGGGGCCAACGTCCTGACTTTC | CASSPPYGGRAVGANVLTF
TRBJ2-7 | - | - | TRBV25-1 | TGTGCCAGCAGTGAATATCCCTGGTCGGGGAAACCCTACGAGCAGTACTTC | CASSEYPWSGKPYEQYF
TRBJ2-1 | once | - | TRBV7-2 | TGTGCCAGCAGCTTAGTTCTAGCCAATGAGCAGTTCTTC | CASSLVLANEQFF
TRBJ1-5 | - | - | TRBV2 | TGTGCCAGCAGTCGTTTGTTTAGCAATCAGCCCCAGCATTTT | CASSRLFSNQPQHF
TRBJ2-2 | - | - | TRBV28 | TGTGCCAGCAGCCCCCGGTCCAAAAGAAACACCGGGGAGCTGTTTTTT | CASSPRSKRNTGELFF
TRBJ2-2 | few | - | TRBV18 | TGTGCCAGCTCACCAAAACCGGGACAGAACACCGGGGAGCTGTTTTTT | CASSPKPGQNTGELFF
TRBJ2-3 | - | TRBD1 | TRBV5-1 | TGCGCCAGCAGCGACACCGGGACAGTACTCCACTACACAGATACGCAGTATTTT | CASSDTGTVLHYTDTQYF
TRBJ1-5 | - | - | TRBV25-1 | TGTGCCAGCAGTGAGTCTGGGAATAGCAATCAGCCCCAGCATTTT | CASSESGNSNQPQHF
TRBJ1-1 | - | - | TRBV6-6 | TGTGCCAGCAGTTACTCGAGCACTCTGAACACTGAAGCTTTCTTT | CASSYSSTLNTEAFF
TRBJ1-2 | - | TRBD1 | TRBV15 | TGTGCCACCAGCAGGCTGGCACAGGGGGTGACGTCTAACTATGGCTACACCTTC | CATSRLAQGVTSNYGYTF
TRBJ2-1 | - | TRBD2 | TRBV28 | TGTGCCAGCAGTTTAAGCTTAGCGGGAGCCCACAATGAGCAGTTCTTC | CASSLSLAGAHNEQFF
TRBJ2-3 | - | TRBD1 | TRBV18 | TGTGCCAGCTCACCACGACAGGGCGGTTACACAGATACGCAGTATTTT | CASSPRQGGYTDTQYF
TRBJ2-2 | - | - | TRBV6-6 | TGTGCCAGCAGTTATGCGGGACTCGGCACCGGGGAGCTGTTTTTT | CASSYAGLGTGELFF
TRBJ1-1 | - | - | TRBV11-2 | TGTGCCAGCAGCTTAGAATTGAACACTGAAGCTTTCTTT | CASSLELNTEAFF
TRBJ2-3 | - | - | TRBV5-5 | TGTGCCAGCAGCTTGGCTCGGGAGACAGATACGCAGTATTTT | CASSLARETDTQYF
TRBJ2-7 | - | - | TRBV18 | TGTGCCAGCTCACCGGACACGGACATAACCTACGAGCAGTACTTC | CASSPDTDITYEQYF
TRBJ1-2 | few | TRBD1 | TRBV2 | TGTGCCAGCAGAGATACCGGGACAGTAAACTACTATGGCTACACCTTC | CASRDTGTVNYYGYTF
TRBJ1-2 | - | - | TRBV4-1 | TGCGCCAGCAGCCAAGACTTACCGACGAACTATGGCTACACCTTC | CASSQDLPTNYGYTF
TRBJ2-2 | - | - | TRBV13 | TGTGCCAGCAGCTTAAAGGAGGGCAGGCATCCTTCTTCAACCGGGGAGCTGTTTTTT | CASSLKEGRHPSSTGELFF
TRBJ2-1 | few | - | TRBV11-2 | TGTGCCAGCAGCCGAATAGCAGGGGTCTACAATGAGCAGTTCTTC | CASSRIAGVYNEQFF
TRBJ2-1 | once | - | TRBV10-2 | TGCGCCAGCAGTCTCATTCGCGGGGCCTCTAGGGATGAGCAGTTCTTC | CASSLIRGASRDEQFF
TRBJ2-2 | few | - | TRBV7-2 | TGTGCCAGCAGCTTAATGGAATTGACTAGTAACACCGGGGAGCTGTTTTTT | CASSLMELTSNTGELFF
TRBJ2-6 | - | - | TRBV28 | TGTGCCACCAGGACTGGGGCCAACGTCCTGACTTTC | CATRTGANVLTF
TRBJ2-7 | - | - | TRBV6-5 | TGTGCCAGCTCCTCCAACCCCGGGGGCTCCTACGAGCAGTACTTC | CASSSNPGGSYEQYF